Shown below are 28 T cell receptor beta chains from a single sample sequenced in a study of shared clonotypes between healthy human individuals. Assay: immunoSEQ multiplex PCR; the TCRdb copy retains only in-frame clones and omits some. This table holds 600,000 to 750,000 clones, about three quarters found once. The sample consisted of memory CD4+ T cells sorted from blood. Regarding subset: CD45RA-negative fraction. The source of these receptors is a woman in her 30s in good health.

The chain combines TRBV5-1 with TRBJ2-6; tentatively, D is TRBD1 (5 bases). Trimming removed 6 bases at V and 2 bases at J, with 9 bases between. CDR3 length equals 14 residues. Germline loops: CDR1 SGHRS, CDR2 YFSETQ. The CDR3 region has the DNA TGCGCCAGCACGGCAGGGACTGGGGCCAACGTCCTGACTTTC. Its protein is CASTAGTGANVLTF.

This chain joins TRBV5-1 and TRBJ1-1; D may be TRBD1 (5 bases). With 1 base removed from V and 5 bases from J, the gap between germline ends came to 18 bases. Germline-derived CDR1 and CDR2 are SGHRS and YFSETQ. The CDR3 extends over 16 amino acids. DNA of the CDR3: TGCGCCAGCAGCTTGATGGGAGGGGCTGAAGGGACTGAAGCTTTCTTT. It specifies CASSLMGGAEGTEAFF.

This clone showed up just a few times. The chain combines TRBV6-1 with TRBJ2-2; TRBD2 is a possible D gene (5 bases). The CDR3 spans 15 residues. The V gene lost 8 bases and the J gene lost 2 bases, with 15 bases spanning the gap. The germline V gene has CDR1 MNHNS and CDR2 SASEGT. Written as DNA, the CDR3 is TGTGCCAGCCACCGGACGGGAACCAACACCGGGGAGCTGTTTTTT. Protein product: CASHRTGTNTGELFF.

The CDR3 protein is CASSLAGITGELFF. Here the CDR3 DNA reads TGTGCCAGCAGCTTAGCGGGAATTACCGGGGAGCTGTTTTTT. The chain employs TRBV7-9 and TRBJ2-2; D is unclear. Germline V gives CDR1 SEHNR, CDR2 FQNEAQ (reference sequence). CDR3 length: 14 amino acids. V was trimmed by 0 bases and J by 5 bases, leaving 7 bases between them.

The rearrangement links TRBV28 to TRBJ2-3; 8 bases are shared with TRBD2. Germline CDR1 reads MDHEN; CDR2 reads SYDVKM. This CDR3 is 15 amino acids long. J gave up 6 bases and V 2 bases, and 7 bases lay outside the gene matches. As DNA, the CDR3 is TGTGCCAGCAGTTTAGCACTAGCGGTCCGGGATACGCAGTATTTT. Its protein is CASSLALAVRDTQYF.

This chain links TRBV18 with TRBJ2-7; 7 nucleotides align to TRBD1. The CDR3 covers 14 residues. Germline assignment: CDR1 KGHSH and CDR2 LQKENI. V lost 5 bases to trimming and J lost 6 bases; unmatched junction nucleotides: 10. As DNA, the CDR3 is TGTGCCAGCTCAGCCACAGACAGGGCTGTCGAGCAGTACTTC. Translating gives CASSATDRAVEQYF.

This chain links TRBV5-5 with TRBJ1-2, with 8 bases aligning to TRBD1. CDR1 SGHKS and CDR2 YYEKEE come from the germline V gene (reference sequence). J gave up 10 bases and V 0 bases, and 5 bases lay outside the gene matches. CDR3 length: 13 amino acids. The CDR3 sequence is CASSLGRGQDYTF. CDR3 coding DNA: TGTGCCAGCAGCTTGGGCAGGGGGCAGGACTACACCTTC.

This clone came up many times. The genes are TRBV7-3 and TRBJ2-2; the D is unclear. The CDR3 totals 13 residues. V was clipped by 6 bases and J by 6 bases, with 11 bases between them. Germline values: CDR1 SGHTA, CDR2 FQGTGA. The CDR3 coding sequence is TGTGCCAGCAGTCCTAGGGTAGCCGGGGAGCTGTTTTTT. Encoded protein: CASSPRVAGELFF.

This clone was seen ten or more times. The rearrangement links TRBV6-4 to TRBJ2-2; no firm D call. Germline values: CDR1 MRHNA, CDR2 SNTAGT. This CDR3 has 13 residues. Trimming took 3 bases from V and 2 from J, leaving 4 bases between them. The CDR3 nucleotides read TGTGCCAGCAGTGAACATAACACCGGGGAGCTGTTTTTT. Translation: CASSEHNTGELFF.

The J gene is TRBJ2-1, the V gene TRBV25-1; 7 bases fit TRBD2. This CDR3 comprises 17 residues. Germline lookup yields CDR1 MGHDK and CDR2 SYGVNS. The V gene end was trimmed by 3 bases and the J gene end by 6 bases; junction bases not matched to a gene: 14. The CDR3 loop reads CASSDPTSGGEINEQFF. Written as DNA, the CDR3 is TGTGCCAGCAGTGACCCGACCTCGGGAGGCGAGATCAATGAGCAGTTCTTC.

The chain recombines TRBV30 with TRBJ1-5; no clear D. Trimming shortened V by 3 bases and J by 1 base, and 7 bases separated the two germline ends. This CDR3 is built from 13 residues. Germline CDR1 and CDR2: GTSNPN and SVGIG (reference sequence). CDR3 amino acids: CAWSPDSNQPQHF. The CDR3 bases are TGTGCCTGGAGCCCGGACAGCAATCAGCCCCAGCATTTT. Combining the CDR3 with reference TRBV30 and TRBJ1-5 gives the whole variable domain SQTIHQWPATLVQPVGSPLSLECTVEGTSNPNLYWYRQAAGRGLQLLFYSVGIGQISSEVPQNLSASRPQDRQFILSSKKLLLSDSGFYLCAWSPDSNQPQHFGDGTRLSIL.

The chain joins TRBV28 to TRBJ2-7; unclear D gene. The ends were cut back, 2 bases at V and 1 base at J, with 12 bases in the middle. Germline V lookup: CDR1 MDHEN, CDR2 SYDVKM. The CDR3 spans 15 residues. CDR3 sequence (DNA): TGTGCCAGCAGTTTACCGGGCCGGTTATCCTACGAGCAGTACTTC. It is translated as CASSLPGRLSYEQYF. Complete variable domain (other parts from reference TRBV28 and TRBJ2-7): DVKVTQSSRYLVKRTGEKVFLECVQDMDHENMFWYRQDPGLGLRLIYFSYDVKMKEKGDIPEGYSVSREKKERFSLILESASTNQTSMYLCASSLPGRLSYEQYFGPGTRLTVT.

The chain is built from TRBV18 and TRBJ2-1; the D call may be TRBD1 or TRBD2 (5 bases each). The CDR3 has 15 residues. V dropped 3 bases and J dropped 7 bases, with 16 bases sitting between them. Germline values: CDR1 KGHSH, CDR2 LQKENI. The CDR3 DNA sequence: TGTGCCAGCTCACCCTTCTTAGCAGGGAGTAATGAGCAGTTCTTC. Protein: CASSPFLAGSNEQFF. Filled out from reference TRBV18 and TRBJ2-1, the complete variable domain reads NAGVMQNPRHLVRRRGQEARLRCSPMKGHSHVYWYRQLPEEGLKFMVYLQKENIIDESGMPKERFSAEFPKEGPSILRIQQVVRGDSAAYFCASSPFLAGSNEQFFGPGTRLTVL.

CDR3 DNA: TGTGCCAGCTCACCATTTTCCGGGACGGAAAACAATCAGCCCCAGCATTTT. It translates to CASSPFSGTENNQPQHF. The rearrangement uses TRBV18 and TRBJ1-5; weak D call: TRBD1 (5 bases). The germline V gene has CDR1 KGHSH and CDR2 LQKENI. V lost 2 bases to trimming and J lost 3 bases, with 17 bases between them. This CDR3 has 17 residues.

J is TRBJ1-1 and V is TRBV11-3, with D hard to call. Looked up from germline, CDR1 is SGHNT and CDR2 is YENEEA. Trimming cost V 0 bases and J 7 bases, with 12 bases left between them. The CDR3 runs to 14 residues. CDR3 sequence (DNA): TGTGCCAGCAGCTTAGATTCTTATTCGGGTGAAGCTTTCTTT. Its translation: CASSLDSYSGEAFF.

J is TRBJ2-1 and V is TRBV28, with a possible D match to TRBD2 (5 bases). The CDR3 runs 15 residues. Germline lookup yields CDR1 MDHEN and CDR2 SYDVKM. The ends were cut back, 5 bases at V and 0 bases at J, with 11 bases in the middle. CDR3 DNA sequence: TGTGCCAGCAGTCCGGGAACACTCTCCTACAATGAGCAGTTCTTC. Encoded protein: CASSPGTLSYNEQFF.

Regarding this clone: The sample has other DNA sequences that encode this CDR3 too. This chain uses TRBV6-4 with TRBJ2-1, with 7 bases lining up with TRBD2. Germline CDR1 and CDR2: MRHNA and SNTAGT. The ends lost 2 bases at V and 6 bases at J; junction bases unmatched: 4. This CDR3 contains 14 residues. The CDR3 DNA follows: TGTGCCAGCAGTGACGGAACGGGGGGCAATGAGCAGTTCTTC. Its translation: CASSDGTGGNEQFF.

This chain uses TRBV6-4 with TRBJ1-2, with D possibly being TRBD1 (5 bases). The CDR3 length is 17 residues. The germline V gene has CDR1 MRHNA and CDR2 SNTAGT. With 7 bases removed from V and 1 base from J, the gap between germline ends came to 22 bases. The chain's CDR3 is CASIRIEGNPFNYGYTF. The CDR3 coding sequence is TGTGCCAGCATTCGCATAGAGGGGAACCCTTTTAACTATGGCTACACCTTC.

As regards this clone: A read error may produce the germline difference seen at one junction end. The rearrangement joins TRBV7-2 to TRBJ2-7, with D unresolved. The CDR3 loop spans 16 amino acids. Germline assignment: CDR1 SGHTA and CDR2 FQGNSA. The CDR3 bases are TGTGCCAGCAGCATAGCTAGTAGGGAAAGGACCTACGAGCAGTACTTC. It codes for CASSIASRERTYEQYF.

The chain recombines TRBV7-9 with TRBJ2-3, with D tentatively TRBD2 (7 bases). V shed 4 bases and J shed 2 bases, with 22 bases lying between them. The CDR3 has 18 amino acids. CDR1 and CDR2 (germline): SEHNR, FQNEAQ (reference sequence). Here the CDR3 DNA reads TGTGCCAGCAGCTCCTGGGGGGGCAGGGGAGCGGTCACAGATACGCAGTATTTT. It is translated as CASSSWGGRGAVTDTQYF. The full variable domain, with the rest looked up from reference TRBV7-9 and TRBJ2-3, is DTGVSQNPRHKITKRGQNVTFRCDPISEHNRLYWYRQTLGQGPEFLTYFQNEAQLEKSRLLSDRFSAERPKGSFSTLEIQRTEQGDSAMYLCASSSWGGRGAVTDTQYFGPGTRLTVL.

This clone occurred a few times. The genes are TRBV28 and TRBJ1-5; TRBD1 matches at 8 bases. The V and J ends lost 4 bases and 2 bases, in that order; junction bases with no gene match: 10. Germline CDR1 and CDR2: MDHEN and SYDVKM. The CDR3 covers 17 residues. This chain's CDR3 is CASSSPGQDMGNQPQHF. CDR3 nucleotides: TGTGCCAGCAGTTCCCCGGGACAGGACATGGGCAATCAGCCCCAGCATTTT.

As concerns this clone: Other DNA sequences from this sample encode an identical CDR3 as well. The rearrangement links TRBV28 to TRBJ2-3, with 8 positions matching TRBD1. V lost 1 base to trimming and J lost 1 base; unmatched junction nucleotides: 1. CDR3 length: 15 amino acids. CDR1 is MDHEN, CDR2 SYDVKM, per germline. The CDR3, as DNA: TGTGCCAGCAGTTTATCAGGGGGCGGCACAGATACGCAGTATTTT. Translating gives CASSLSGGGTDTQYF. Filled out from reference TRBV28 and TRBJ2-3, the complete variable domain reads DVKVTQSSRYLVKRTGEKVFLECVQDMDHENMFWYRQDPGLGLRLIYFSYDVKMKEKGDIPEGYSVSREKKERFSLILESASTNQTSMYLCASSLSGGGTDTQYFGPGTRLTVL.

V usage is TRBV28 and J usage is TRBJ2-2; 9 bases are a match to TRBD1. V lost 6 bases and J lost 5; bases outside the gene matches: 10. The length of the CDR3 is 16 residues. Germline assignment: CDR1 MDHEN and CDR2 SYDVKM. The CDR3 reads CASRLDTGGSTGELFF. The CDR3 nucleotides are TGTGCCAGCAGACTAGATACAGGGGGCTCGACCGGGGAGCTGTTTTTT.

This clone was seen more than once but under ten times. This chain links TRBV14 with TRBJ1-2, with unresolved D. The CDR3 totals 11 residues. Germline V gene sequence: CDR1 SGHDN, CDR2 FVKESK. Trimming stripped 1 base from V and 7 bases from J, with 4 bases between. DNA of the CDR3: TGTGCCAGCAGCCAAGGGTTTGGCTACACCTTC. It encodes CASSQGFGYTF.

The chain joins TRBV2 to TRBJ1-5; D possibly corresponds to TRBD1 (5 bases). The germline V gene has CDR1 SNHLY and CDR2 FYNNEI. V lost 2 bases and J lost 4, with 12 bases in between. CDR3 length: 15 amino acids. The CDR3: CASSEWRQGNQPQHF. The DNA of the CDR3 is TGTGCCAGCAGTGAATGGAGGCAGGGAAATCAGCCCCAGCATTTT.

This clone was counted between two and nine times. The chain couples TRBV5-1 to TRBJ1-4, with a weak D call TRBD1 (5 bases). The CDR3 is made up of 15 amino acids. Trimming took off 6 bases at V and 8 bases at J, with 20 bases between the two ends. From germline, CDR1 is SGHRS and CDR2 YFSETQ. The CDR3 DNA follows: TGCGCCAGCACCGTTAGTGGGGCTCTTGGAGAAAAACTGTTTTTT. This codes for CASTVSGALGEKLFF.

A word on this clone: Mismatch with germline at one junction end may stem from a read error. CDR3 protein: CASSLEPTGGNGYTF. The CDR3 nucleotides are TGTGCCAGCAGCCTAGAACCCACAGGGGGCAATGGCTACACCTTC. This chain links TRBV11-2 with TRBJ1-2; TRBD1 matches at 9 bases. This CDR3 has 15 amino acids. The germline CDR1 and CDR2 sequences are SGHAT and FQNNGV.

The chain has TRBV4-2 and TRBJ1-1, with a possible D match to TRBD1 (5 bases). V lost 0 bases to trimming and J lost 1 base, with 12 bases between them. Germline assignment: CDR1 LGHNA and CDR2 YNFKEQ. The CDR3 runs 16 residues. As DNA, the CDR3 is TGTGCCAGCAGCCAAGACGGTCGGACAACGAACACTGAAGCTTTCTTT. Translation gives CASSQDGRTTNTEAFF.